The 25 T cell receptor beta chains reported below all come from one sample, sequenced in a study of blood T cell repertoires in COVID-19. TCRdb keeps only in-frame clones here, not all; method: immunoSEQ multiplex PCR. This sample has about 170,000 clones, with around four fifths found just once. Sequenced input: peripheral blood. The receptor source for this set is an elderly woman with COVID-19, enrolled during active disease.

The chain couples TRBV20-1 to TRBJ1-5; D is unclear. The CDR3 is made up of 11 amino acids. The V gene lost 3 bases and the J gene lost 6 bases, with 6 bases spanning the gap. Germline CDR1 is DFQATT and CDR2 is SNEGSKA (reference sequence). The DNA for the CDR3 is TGCAGTGCTAGGACGGGTCAGCCCCAGCATTTT. Its protein is CSARTGQPQHF.

The CDR3 sequence is CATGGQMQETQYF. The CDR3 DNA is TGTGCCACGGGTGGACAGATGCAAGAGACCCAGTACTTC. This chain links TRBV5-8 with TRBJ2-5; possibly TRBD1 for D (6 bases). CDR1 and CDR2 from the germline V gene are SGHTS and YDEGEE. Trimming removed 9 bases at V and 2 bases at J, with 14 bases between. The CDR3 spans 13 residues.

The V and J genes are TRBV19 and TRBJ1-4, with unresolved D. V was trimmed by 7 bases and J by 8 bases, leaving 14 bases between them. Germline CDR1 is LNHDA and CDR2 is SQIVND (reference sequence). The CDR3 runs 13 residues. This chain's CDR3 is CASKAQEGEKLFF. CDR3 nucleotide sequence: TGTGCCAGTAAGGCGCAGGAGGGAGAAAAACTGTTTTTT.

This chain links TRBV2 with TRBJ1-5; TRBD1 matches 11 bases. The V and J ends lost 2 bases and 4 bases, in that order; junction bases with no gene match: 4. The CDR3 covers 16 residues. Germline V gene lookup returns CDR1 SNHLY and CDR2 FYNNEI. Written as DNA, the CDR3 is TGTGCCAGCAGTGAATTTGGACAGGGGGCGAATCAGCCCCAGCATTTT. It yields the protein CASSEFGQGANQPQHF. The entire variable domain, with the rest obtained from reference TRBV2 and TRBJ1-5, is as follows: EPEVTQTPSHQVTQMGQEVILRCVPISNHLYFYWYRQILGQKVEFLVSFYNNEISEKSEIFDDQFSVERPDGSNFTLKIRSTKLEDSAMYFCASSEFGQGANQPQHFGDGTRLSIL.

V is TRBV27 and J is TRBJ2-7, with 11 bases fitting TRBD2. The CDR3 covers 15 residues. Trimming removed 6 bases from V and 3 bases from J; junction bases left unmatched: 7. Germline CDR1 is MNHEY and CDR2 is SMNVEV (reference sequence). The CDR3 protein is CASRPTSGGVYEQYF. CDR3 sequence (DNA): TGTGCCAGCAGACCTACTAGCGGGGGCGTCTACGAGCAGTACTTC.

The rearrangement links TRBV12-3 or TRBV12-4 to TRBJ1-2, with 7 bases matching TRBD1. After removal of 6 bases from V and 5 bases from J, the junction contained 6 bases not matched to a gene. This CDR3 contains 13 residues. CDR3 protein: CASRRQGTYGYTF. As DNA, the CDR3 is TGTGCCAGCAGACGACAGGGAACGTATGGCTACACCTTC.

This rearrangement joins TRBV6-5 to TRBJ2-5; D perhaps matches TRBD1 (7 bases). The germline CDR1 and CDR2 sequences are MNHEY and SVGAGI. This CDR3 has 14 amino acids. The ends were cut back, 6 bases at V and 8 bases at J, with 19 bases in the middle. CDR3 sequence (DNA): TGTGCCAGCAGGGGCTCCCAGGGGGGAGATACCCAGTACTTC. Protein sequence: CASRGSQGGDTQYF.

The rearrangement uses TRBV28 and TRBJ1-5; TRBD1 matches 8 bases. V trimming: 6 bases; J trimming: 6 bases; junction bases outside the gene matches: 4. This CDR3 region has 13 residues. Germline CDR1 MDHEN, CDR2 SYDVKM. The CDR3 DNA sequence: TGTGCCAGCAGGACAGGGGCGAGTCAGCCCCAGCATTTT. Translation gives CASRTGASQPQHF.

This clone was found a few times. V is TRBV5-1 and J is TRBJ1-2, with 7 bases aligning to TRBD1. The V segment lost 4 bases and the J segment 8 bases; nucleotides outside the gene matches: 11. The CDR3 contains 14 residues. Looked up from germline, CDR1 is SGHRS and CDR2 is YFSETQ. The CDR3 DNA sequence: TGCGCCAGCAGCCCTGGACAGGCCGCTAACGGCTACACCTTC. Its protein product is CASSPGQAANGYTF. Together with reference TRBV5-1 and TRBJ1-2, the CDR3 gives the full variable domain: KAGVTQTPRYLIKTRGQQVTLSCSPISGHRSVSWYQQTPGQGLQFLFEYFSETQRNKGNFPGRFSGRQFSNSRSEMNVSTLELGDSALYLCASSPGQAANGYTFGSGTRLTVV.

This sequence joins TRBV2 and TRBJ2-7, with D perhaps matching TRBD1 (6 bases). The CDR3 is 15 residues long. Trimming left V 3 bases short and J 4 bases short, with 16 bases between. Germline CDR1 and CDR2: SNHLY and FYNNEI. CDR3 bases: TGTGCCAGCAGTGATCCTAGGGGGACGGAGTACGAGCAGTACTTC. Translated, it gives CASSDPRGTEYEQYF.

The chain uses TRBV18 and TRBJ1-2; D is uncertain. V was clipped by 6 bases and J by 2 bases, with 13 bases between them. The CDR3 extends over 14 amino acids. Germline lookup yields CDR1 KGHSH and CDR2 LQKENI. CDR3 nucleotides: TGTGCCAGCTCCGGGCTCGAGGGAAACTATGGCTACACCTTC. Its protein product is CASSGLEGNYGYTF.

The rearrangement uses TRBV12-5 and TRBJ2-1; TRBD2 agrees at 12 bases. The V gene end was trimmed by 1 base and the J gene end by 8 bases; junction bases not matched to a gene: 6. The CDR3 contains 16 residues. Germline V gene data show CDR1 as LGHNT and CDR2 as FRNRAP. The CDR3 protein is CASGLGLAGGWDEQFF. CDR3 nucleotide sequence: TGTGCTAGTGGTTTGGGGCTAGCGGGAGGGTGGGATGAGCAGTTCTTC.

This clone appeared once. This chain joins TRBV5-6 and TRBJ1-2, with D unclear. Trimming pared 7 bases from V and 4 bases from J, leaving 20 bases between. The germline V gene encodes CDR1 SGHDT and CDR2 YYEEEE. The CDR3 is 15 residues long. The DNA for the CDR3 is TGTGCCAGCTTGCCAGGCGGGTATTCCACCTATGGCTACACCTTC. Its protein product is CASLPGGYSTYGYTF.

The CDR3 region is CASSDSPNYGYTF. CDR3 coding DNA: TGTGCCAGCAGTGACAGCCCTAACTATGGCTACACCTTC. The chain carries TRBV6-2 or TRBV6-3 and TRBJ1-2, with D possibly matching TRBD1 (5 bases). Per the germline V gene, CDR1 is MNHEY and CDR2 is SVGEGT. The length of the CDR3 is 13 residues. Trimming removed 5 bases from V and 0 bases from J, with 7 bases in between.

CDR3 protein: CATRPSRQGFGELFF. DNA of the CDR3: TGTGCCACCCGCCCCAGCCGACAGGGCTTCGGGGAGCTGTTTTTT. The chain combines TRBV7-9 with TRBJ2-2; 7 bases agree with TRBD1. CDR1 and CDR2 from the germline V gene are SEHNR and FQNEAQ (reference sequence). The CDR3 has 15 amino acids. With V trimmed by 10 bases and J by 7 bases, 15 bases remained unmatched.

This clone was picked up a small number of times. The chain combines TRBV28 with TRBJ1-2; D remains unclear. This CDR3 is 18 amino acids long. V lost 2 bases and J lost 3, with 22 bases in between. Germline V gene lookup returns CDR1 MDHEN and CDR2 SYDVKM. CDR3 residues: CASSLPSDSIGWHYGYTF. In nucleotides, the CDR3 is TGTGCCAGCAGTTTACCCTCGGACTCAATCGGCTGGCACTATGGCTACACCTTC.

This rearrangement joins TRBV9 to TRBJ1-3, with TRBD1 identical over 7 bases. The CDR3 totals 17 residues. Germline V gene lookup returns CDR1 SGDLS and CDR2 YYNGEE. Trimming at V came to 0 bases and at J to 0 bases, leaving 6 bases not matched to a gene. The CDR3 nucleotides are TGTGCCAGCAGCGTAGGGGCAGGGGGACTCTCTGGAAACACCATATATTTT. Its protein is CASSVGAGGLSGNTIYF.

This chain links TRBV6-5 with TRBJ1-6; D may be TRBD1 (5 bases). CDR1 and CDR2 (germline): MNHEY, SVGAGI. The CDR3 extends over 15 amino acids. V lost 5 bases to trimming and J lost 5 bases, with 13 bases between them. The CDR3 nucleotides read TGTGCCAGCAGTCCCCAGGGTATTCATAATTCACCCCTCCACTTT. Its protein product is CASSPQGIHNSPLHF.

The chain combines TRBV10-3 with TRBJ1-2; D gene unclear. The germline gives CDR1 ENHRY, CDR2 SYGVKD. Trimming left V 3 bases short and J 7 bases short, with 18 bases between. There are 15 residues in the CDR3. DNA of the CDR3: TGTGCCATCAGTGAAGCCCCTCCCATGGAGGGTGGCTACACCTTC. It encodes CAISEAPPMEGGYTF.

V gene TRBV28 combines with J gene TRBJ2-2, with 8 positions matching TRBD2. Trimming at V came to 5 bases and at J to 3 bases, leaving 8 bases not matched to a gene. Germline CDR1 reads MDHEN; CDR2 reads SYDVKM. The CDR3 loop spans 16 amino acids. CDR3 in amino acids: CASSPSGLGDTGELFF. The CDR3 DNA is TGTGCCAGCAGTCCCTCGGGACTAGGCGACACCGGGGAGCTGTTTTTT. The full variable domain, rest sourced from reference TRBV28 and TRBJ2-2, is DVKVTQSSRYLVKRTGEKVFLECVQDMDHENMFWYRQDPGLGLRLIYFSYDVKMKEKGDIPEGYSVSREKKERFSLILESASTNQTSMYLCASSPSGLGDTGELFFGEGSRLTVL.

The chain joins TRBV5-1 to TRBJ2-5, with 9 nucleotides matching TRBD1. The CDR3 is made up of 17 amino acids. J lost 1 base, V lost 3 bases, and 10 bases had no gene match. Germline lookup yields CDR1 SGHRS and CDR2 YFSETQ. CDR3 amino acids: CASSSLPPGQGQETQYF. DNA of the CDR3: TGCGCCAGCAGCTCACTCCCCCCGGGACAGGGCCAAGAGACCCAGTACTTC.

The genes are TRBV20-1 and TRBJ1-5, with TRBD1 as a possible D gene (6 bases). CDR1 is DFQATT, CDR2 SNEGSKA, per germline (reference sequence). Trimming cost V 3 bases and J 4 bases, with 10 bases left between them. This CDR3 region has 13 residues. The CDR3 loop is CSASTRGNQPQHF. Written as DNA, the CDR3 is TGCAGTGCTAGTACTAGGGGGAATCAGCCCCAGCATTTT.

This clone was counted ten times or more. This chain links TRBV15 with TRBJ2-3, with a possible D match to TRBD1 (5 bases). The CDR3 is 15 amino acids. Trimming removed 0 bases at V and 4 bases at J, with 11 bases between. The V gene's germline CDR1 is LNHNV and CDR2 YYDKDF (reference sequence). The DNA for the CDR3 is TGTGCCACCAGCAGAGATGGGCAGGGCCCAGATACGCAGTATTTT. Translating gives CATSRDGQGPDTQYF. Using reference TRBV15 and TRBJ2-3 for the parts outside the CDR3, the full variable domain is DAMVIQNPRYQVTQFGKPVTLSCSQTLNHNVMYWYQQKSSQAPKLLFHYYDKDFNNEADTPDNFQSRRPNTSFCFLDIRSPGLGDTAMYLCATSRDGQGPDTQYFGPGTRLTVL.

Concerning this clone: This sample also contains other DNA sequences that code for the same CDR3. CDR3 in amino acids: CASSQASYEQYF. CDR3 bases: TGTGCCAGCAGCCAGGCCTCCTACGAGCAGTACTTC. The V gene is TRBV3-1 (or the pseudogene TRBV3-2), the J gene TRBJ2-7; D remains ambiguous. V was trimmed by 3 bases and J by 0 bases, leaving 3 bases between them. The CDR3 length is 12 residues. From germline, CDR1 is LGHDT and CDR2 YNNKEL (reference sequence).

The chain employs TRBV9 and TRBJ2-7; D may be TRBD2 (7 bases). The CDR3 loop spans 12 amino acids. Looked up from germline, CDR1 is SGDLS and CDR2 is YYNGEE. V was cut by 4 bases and J by 9 bases, with 14 bases left in between. The CDR3 DNA reads TGTGCCAGCAGCCCACCGGGGGGCACGCAGTACTTC. Its translation is CASSPPGGTQYF.